The 8 T cell receptor beta chains in this list originate from one sample, sequenced in a study of T cells after somatic rescue of genetic block. The protocol was immunoSEQ multiplex PCR, while the TCRdb copy is restricted to in-frame clones and leaves out a portion. This sample has roughly 58,000 clones; approximately 96% occur once, and the top ten carry around 0.083%. The sequenced sample was peripheral blood mononuclear cells (PBMCs). The receptors here all came from a child under two years old.

The CDR3 spells CAISVWSAPTDTQYF. The DNA for the CDR3 is TGTGCCATCAGTGTTTGGAGCGCCCCCACAGATACGCAGTATTTT. This chain connects TRBV10-3 to TRBJ2-3; the D is unclear. The CDR3 has 15 residues. Trimming took off 4 bases at V and 2 bases at J, with 13 bases between the two ends. Germline V lookup: CDR1 ENHRY, CDR2 SYGVKD.

The V call is TRBV9, the J call TRBJ2-2; D is possibly TRBD1 or TRBD2 (6 bases each). V was clipped by 5 bases and J by 4 bases, with 9 bases between them. This CDR3 has 13 residues. Germline assignment: CDR1 SGDLS and CDR2 YYNGEE. CDR3 bases: TGTGCCAGCAGAGGGGGGAGCACCGGGGAGCTGTTTTTT. Amino acid sequence: CASRGGSTGELFF.

This chain joins TRBV9 and TRBJ2-3; 9 bases are shared with TRBD1. The CDR3 loop spans 17 amino acids. Germline CDR1 reads SGDLS; CDR2 reads YYNGEE. Trimming took 4 bases from V and 4 from J; bases not matched to a gene: 13. CDR3 amino acids: CASSLRSGTGRPDTQYF. In DNA form, the CDR3 reads TGTGCCAGCAGCTTAAGATCCGGGACAGGGAGGCCAGATACGCAGTATTTT.

The V gene is TRBV7-8, the J gene TRBJ2-1; the D gene is possibly TRBD1 (5 bases). The CDR3 consists of 14 residues. CDR1 is SGHVS and CDR2 is FQNEAQ in the germline V gene. Trimming cost V 1 base and J 2 bases, with 6 bases left between them. The CDR3 sequence is CASSLVRAYNEQFF. Written as DNA, the CDR3 is TGTGCCAGCAGCTTAGTCAGGGCCTACAATGAGCAGTTCTTC.

The chain uses TRBV4-3 and TRBJ2-7; tentative D call: TRBD2 (7 bases). Germline CDR1 is LGHNA and CDR2 is YSLEER. V was shortened by 0 bases and J by 4 bases, with 13 bases between the two germline ends. The CDR3 loop spans 15 amino acids. CDR3 sequence (DNA): TGCGCCAGCAGCCAAGAAGGGGGAGGGCCTTACGAGCAGTACTTC. Translated: CASSQEGGGPYEQYF.

This chain connects TRBV7-9 to TRBJ2-2, with 11 bases aligning to TRBD2. Germline CDR1 SEHNR, CDR2 FQNEAQ (reference sequence). V gave up 3 bases and J gave up 6 bases; unmatched junction bases: 3. This CDR3 contains 15 residues. The CDR3 here is CASSLGLAVSGELFF. In nucleotides, the CDR3 is TGTGCCAGCAGCTTGGGACTAGCGGTTTCCGGGGAGCTGTTTTTT.

This clone was detected only once. V is TRBV6-1 and J is TRBJ2-7; 11 bases align to TRBD1. Germline V gene lookup returns CDR1 MNHNS and CDR2 SASEGT. J was trimmed by 4 bases and V by 8 bases; bases with no gene match: 4. The CDR3 contains 13 residues. This CDR3 reads CASGGQGGYEQYF. CDR3 nucleotides: TGTGCCAGCGGGGGACAGGGGGGTTACGAGCAGTACTTC.

This chain uses TRBV20-1 with TRBJ2-1; unclear D gene. Trimming pared 5 bases from V and 5 bases from J, leaving 7 bases between. The CDR3 sequence is 11 residues long. CDR1 DFQATT and CDR2 SNEGSKA come from the germline V gene (reference sequence). Here the CDR3 reads CSAARDNEQFF. The CDR3 DNA reads TGCAGTGCTGCCCGGGACAATGAGCAGTTCTTC.